The 24 T cell receptor beta chains below were found in one sample sequenced in a study of T cells in Graves' hyperthyroidism and ophthalmopathy. Amplified TCR beta CDR3 regions derived from RNA transcripts. HTBI primers were used for first-round RT-PCR of the TCR CDR3. TCRdb analysed the multiplex PCR reads with MiXCR anew, one entry per CDR3 protein. Altogether some 560,000 distinct CDR3 sequences are present, approximately 14% being singletons, with the ten largest covering less than 9.5%. Source material: blood. The receptors were sampled from a woman aged 25 to 39 with Graves' hyperthyroidism.

The genes are TRBV6-5 and TRBJ2-5, with 9 bases identical to TRBD2. V was clipped by 0 bases and J by 4 bases; unmatched bases: 3. The CDR3 covers 15 residues. CDR1 and CDR2 (germline): MNHEY, SVGAGI. CDR3 coding DNA: TGTGCCAGCAGTTACTCAGGGCGGGAGGGAGAGACCCAGTACTTC. It translates to CASSYSGREGETQYF.

This clonotype was found a few times. The rearrangement joins TRBV7-2 to TRBJ2-1; possible D gene TRBD2, 6 bases. The V end lost 6 bases, the J end lost 10 bases, and 19 bases lay between the germline ends. The CDR3 is 14 residues long. Germline V CDR1 and CDR2: SGHTA, FQGNSA. This chain's CDR3 is CASSNTGGLGEQFF. In DNA form, the CDR3 reads TGTGCCAGCAGTAATACCGGGGGTCTGGGGGAGCAGTTCTTC. Looking up the rest from reference TRBV7-2 and TRBJ2-1 gives the full variable domain: GAGVSQSPSNKVTEKGKDVELRCDPISGHTALYWYRQSLGQGLEFLIYFQGNSAPDKSGLPSDRFSAERTGGSVSTLTIQRTQQEDSAVYLCASSNTGGLGEQFFGPGTRLTVL.

There are a few counts of this clonotype. The rearrangement joins TRBV7-9 to TRBJ2-1; a possible D gene is TRBD1 (5 bases). Germline loops: CDR1 SEHNR, CDR2 FQNEAQ (reference sequence). CDR3 length equals 15 residues. V was shortened by 3 bases and J by 8 bases, with 17 bases between the two germline ends. The CDR3 DNA is TGTGCCAGCAGCTTGGGTCGGGCCATACAGGATGAGCAGTTCTTC. Protein product: CASSLGRAIQDEQFF.

There are many counts of this clonotype. The chain links TRBV28 to TRBJ1-1; maybe TRBD1 (5 bases). Germline V gives CDR1 MDHEN, CDR2 SYDVKM. V lost 7 bases, J lost 1 base, and 10 bases lay in between. CDR3 size: 13 residues. CDR3 sequence (DNA): TGTGCCAGCATGGGGGGAACGAACACTGAAGCTTTCTTT. The encoded protein is CASMGGTNTEAFF. Drawing the rest from reference TRBV28 and TRBJ1-1, the complete variable domain is DVKVTQSSRYLVKRTGEKVFLECVQDMDHENMFWYRQDPGLGLRLIYFSYDVKMKEKGDIPEGYSVSREKKERFSLILESASTNQTSMYLCASMGGTNTEAFFGQGTRLTVV.

The chain is built from TRBV7-2 and TRBJ2-6; 9 nucleotides align to TRBD1. The CDR3 length is 17 residues. Trimming took 4 bases from V and 2 from J; bases not matched to a gene: 6. Germline V gene lookup returns CDR1 SGHTA and CDR2 FQGNSA. CDR3 in amino acids: CASSSRTGVTGANVLTF. CDR3 coding DNA: TGTGCCAGCAGCTCCCGGACAGGGGTTACTGGGGCCAACGTCCTGACTTTC.

The V and J genes are TRBV4-2 and TRBJ2-5; the match to TRBD2 covers 7 bases. The CDR3 runs 18 residues. V lost 0 bases, J lost 4 bases, and 14 bases stayed unmatched. The germline V gene encodes CDR1 LGHNA and CDR2 YNFKEQ. DNA of the CDR3: TGTGCCAGCAGCCAAGAGGCGTCTGGTGCGGGAGTGGGAGAGACCCAGTACTTC. Amino acid sequence: CASSQEASGAGVGETQYF.

This clonotype was recorded at least ten times. The V gene is TRBV9, the J gene TRBJ1-5; no firm D call. CDR1 and CDR2 from the germline V gene are SGDLS and YYNGEE. V was shortened by 5 bases and J by 1 base, with 7 bases between the two germline ends. The CDR3 consists of 13 residues. The CDR3 spells CASSVGSNQPQHF. The CDR3, as DNA: TGTGCCAGCAGTGTTGGCAGCAATCAGCCCCAGCATTTT.

This clonotype was observed many times. The chain has TRBV6-1 and TRBJ2-1, with a tentative D call TRBD1 (6 bases). V gave up 5 bases and J gave up 3 bases, with 11 bases separating them. CDR1 is MNHNS, CDR2 SASEGT, per germline. The CDR3 totals 14 residues. The CDR3 loop is CASSSGVVYNEQFF. For the CDR3, the DNA is TGTGCCAGCAGTTCAGGGGTGGTCTACAATGAGCAGTTCTTC.

The chain recombines TRBV11-3 with TRBJ2-2, with unresolved D. The V end was cut by 1 base, the J end by 6 bases, with 9 bases between. The CDR3 spans 14 residues. From germline, CDR1 is SGHNT and CDR2 YENEEA. Here the CDR3 reads CASSLVYGAGELFF. The CDR3 DNA sequence: TGTGCCAGCAGCTTAGTCTATGGCGCCGGGGAGCTGTTTTTT.

This clonotype was seen ten or more times. The V gene is TRBV6-1, the J gene TRBJ1-5; D unclear. V gave up 6 bases and J gave up 2 bases, with 14 bases separating them. Germline CDR1 MNHNS, CDR2 SASEGT. The CDR3 has 15 amino acids. The CDR3 sequence: CASRGDGSRNQPQHF. The DNA for the CDR3 is TGTGCCAGCAGGGGTGACGGGAGCCGCAATCAGCCCCAGCATTTT.

The chain is built from TRBV27 and TRBJ1-6; TRBD1 matches 8 bases. The CDR3 sequence is 14 residues long. Losses at the gene ends were 2 bases for V and 9 bases for J; bases not matched to a gene: 3. CDR1 and CDR2 (germline): MNHEY, SMNVEV (reference sequence). For the CDR3, the DNA is TGTGCCAGCAGTTTACACAGGGGGGGTTCACCCCTCCACTTT. This codes for CASSLHRGGSPLHF.

CDR3 coding DNA: TGTGCCAGCAGCCTGAGTTTTGGGGCCAACGTCCTGACTTTC. Amino acid sequence: CASSLSFGANVLTF. V and J are TRBV11-2 and TRBJ2-6; the D is unclear. Germline V gene lookup returns CDR1 SGHAT and CDR2 FQNNGV. V was clipped by 5 bases and J by 3 bases, with 8 bases between them. CDR3 length: 14 residues.

The chain combines TRBV7-9 with TRBJ2-1; 10 nucleotides align to TRBD2. V lost 4 bases and J lost 8; bases outside the gene matches: 11. Looked up from germline, CDR1 is SEHNR and CDR2 is FQNEAQ (reference sequence). The CDR3 spans 16 residues. CDR3 in DNA: TGTGCCAGCAGCTCTTCGGGACTAGCGAGACTGGATGAGCAGTTCTTC. Encoded protein: CASSSSGLARLDEQFF.

This clonotype was recorded at least ten times. This chain connects TRBV30 to TRBJ2-1; D possibly corresponds to TRBD2 (6 bases). Germline V gene sequence: CDR1 GTSNPN, CDR2 SVGIG (reference sequence). V shed 4 bases and J shed 6 bases, with 13 bases lying between them. The CDR3 totals 13 residues. CDR3 DNA: TGTGCCTGGAATCTAGCGCCAAGCAATGAGCAGTTCTTC. It is translated as CAWNLAPSNEQFF.

In its sample, this clonotype was seen many times. The chain couples TRBV7-9 to TRBJ2-7, with D maybe TRBD2 (6 bases). Germline CDR1 SEHNR, CDR2 FQNEAQ (reference sequence). The CDR3 has 14 residues. The V end lost 2 bases, the J end lost 3 bases, and 11 bases lay between the germline ends. The CDR3 protein is CASSLSGEVYEQYF. The CDR3 nucleotides are TGTGCCAGCAGCTTATCGGGGGAGGTCTACGAGCAGTACTTC.

This clonotype was detected ten times or more. The V gene is TRBV3-1, the J gene TRBJ2-3; 12 bases line up with TRBD2. CDR1 is LGHDT and CDR2 is YNNKEL in the germline V gene (reference sequence). The CDR3 has 16 residues. Losses at the gene ends were 3 bases for V and 7 bases for J; bases not matched to a gene: 8. Here the CDR3 reads CASSQRLAGDSNTQYF. CDR3 nucleotide sequence: TGTGCCAGCAGCCAGAGACTAGCGGGAGACTCAAATACGCAGTATTTT.

CDR3 nucleotides: TGTGCCAGCAGCCAAGTAGAGGGGAACAATCAGCCCCAGCATTTT. Translated: CASSQVEGNNQPQHF. V usage is TRBV4-2 and J usage is TRBJ1-5; perhaps TRBD1 as D (5 bases). This CDR3 has 15 residues. V was shortened by 1 base and J by 3 bases, with 10 bases between the two germline ends. In germline, CDR1 is LGHNA, CDR2 YNFKEQ.

This clonotype appeared many times. J is TRBJ2-1 and V is TRBV11-2, with D unresolved. V was clipped by 1 base and J by 3 bases, with 13 bases between them. The CDR3 covers 16 residues. Germline V CDR1 and CDR2: SGHAT, FQNNGV. CDR3 coding DNA: TGTGCCAGCAGCTTAGGGCAACGGAGCGACTACAATGAGCAGTTCTTC. Translation gives CASSLGQRSDYNEQFF.

The sample holds a few counts of this clonotype. The CDR3 region has the DNA TGTGCCAGCTCCAGGGTACAAGGAAACACCATATATTTT. Protein: CASSRVQGNTIYF. The chain couples TRBV7-3 to TRBJ1-3, with a tentative D call TRBD1 (5 bases). Between the trimmed V and J ends, which lost 8 bases and 4 bases, there was a span of 12 bases. Germline loops: CDR1 SGHTA, CDR2 FQGTGA. The CDR3 extends over 13 amino acids.

The V call is TRBV20-1, the J call TRBJ2-3; a possible D gene is TRBD2 (5 bases). Between the trimmed V and J ends, which lost 3 bases and 3 bases, there was a span of 10 bases. Germline CDR1 is DFQATT and CDR2 is SNEGSKA (reference sequence). CDR3 length: 13 residues. CDR3 DNA sequence: TGCAGTGCTAGGGCCGAGGGAACAGATACGCAGTATTTT. Its translation: CSARAEGTDTQYF.

This clonotype showed up just a few times. The chain links TRBV29-1 to TRBJ2-7, with D possibly being TRBD2 (6 bases). CDR3 length: 14 amino acids. With 6 bases removed from V and 4 bases from J, the gap between germline ends came to 19 bases. CDR1 SQVTM and CDR2 ANQGSEA come from the germline V gene. The CDR3, as DNA: TGCAGCGTGGGCTCCGTTAGCGGATTTTACGAGCAGTACTTC. It translates to CSVGSVSGFYEQYF.

This sequence joins TRBV29-1 and TRBJ1-2; no clear D. The V end lost 5 bases, the J end lost 1 base, and 5 bases lay between the germline ends. Germline V gives CDR1 SQVTM, CDR2 ANQGSEA. This CDR3 region has 11 residues. CDR3 protein: CSVTINYGYTF. CDR3 coding DNA: TGCAGCGTTACCATTAACTATGGCTACACCTTC.

The DNA for the CDR3 is TGTGCCAGCAGCCAAGACGCTGCAGGCCGATACTCTGGAAACACCATATATTTT. Its translation is CASSQDAAGRYSGNTIYF. The genes are TRBV4-2 and TRBJ1-3; no clear D. Germline V gene lookup returns CDR1 LGHNA and CDR2 YNFKEQ. V lost 0 bases to trimming and J lost 0 bases, with 15 bases between them. CDR3 length equals 18 residues.

This clonotype was seen many times. The chain recombines TRBV10-3 with TRBJ1-4, with 8 bases fitting TRBD1. CDR3 size: 16 residues. CDR1 is ENHRY, CDR2 SYGVKD, per germline. The trim removed 4 bases at V and 6 bases at J, leaving 10 bases unmatched. DNA of the CDR3: TGTGCCATCAGTGGGACTGGACAGGGAGGGGATGAAAAACTGTTTTTT. Protein product: CAISGTGQGGDEKLFF.